One sample yielded the 16 T cell receptor beta chains listed below, sequenced in a study of cytomegalovirus exposure and HLA in healthy donors. Clones were read by immunoSEQ multiplex PCR, and TCRdb kept only the in-frame ones, dropping some. Among roughly 150,000 clones listed, 70% to 90% were seen once. Material: PBMCs. The receptors originated from a woman under 30 in good health and CMV-seropositive.

The chain has TRBV5-1 and TRBJ2-2; TRBD2 might be the D (5 bases). Trimming took off 1 base at V and 2 bases at J, with 9 bases between the two ends. Germline V lookup: CDR1 SGHRS, CDR2 YFSETQ. There are 15 residues in the CDR3. CDR3 in DNA: TGCGCCAGCAGCTTGACTAGTCGAAACACCGGGGAGCTGTTTTTT. Its translation is CASSLTSRNTGELFF. Filled out from reference TRBV5-1 and TRBJ2-2, the complete variable domain reads KAGVTQTPRYLIKTRGQQVTLSCSPISGHRSVSWYQQTPGQGLQFLFEYFSETQRNKGNFPGRFSGRQFSNSRSEMNVSTLELGDSALYLCASSLTSRNTGELFFGEGSRLTVL.

This chain links TRBV6-5 with TRBJ2-3; D not certain. CDR3 size: 15 residues. Germline V gene sequence: CDR1 MNHEY, CDR2 SVGAGI. V was pared by 5 bases and J by 6 bases, with 18 bases between. This chain's CDR3 is CASSRLNRMEDTQYF. CDR3 DNA: TGTGCCAGCAGTCGGTTAAACCGTATGGAGGATACGCAGTATTTT.

To note about this clone: This same CDR3 is encoded by further DNA sequences in the sample. The V call is TRBV27, the J call TRBJ2-1; a possible D gene is TRBD2 (6 bases). V was clipped by 2 bases and J by 7 bases, with 6 bases between them. Germline lookup yields CDR1 MNHEY and CDR2 SMNVEV (reference sequence). The CDR3 covers 12 residues. The CDR3 nucleotides read TGTGCCAGCAGTTTAGGGGGGAATGAGCAGTTCTTC. Translating it yields CASSLGGNEQFF.

The rearrangement uses TRBV2 and TRBJ2-5; 10 bases match TRBD2. Germline V gene sequence: CDR1 SNHLY, CDR2 FYNNEI. The CDR3 sequence is 15 residues long. The V and J ends lost 6 bases and 5 bases, in that order; junction bases with no gene match: 9. This chain's CDR3 is CASRTSGRATETQYF. The CDR3 DNA sequence: TGTGCCAGCAGAACCAGCGGGAGGGCCACGGAGACCCAGTACTTC.

V usage is TRBV30 and J usage is TRBJ2-7; 7 bases match TRBD1. CDR1 GTSNPN and CDR2 SVGIG come from the germline V gene (reference sequence). J was trimmed by 2 bases and V by 2 bases; bases with no gene match: 12. CDR3 length: 16 residues. The CDR3 loop reads CAWSPPHRTGPYEQYF. The CDR3 coding sequence is TGTGCCTGGAGTCCTCCCCACAGGACAGGCCCCTACGAGCAGTACTTC.

The gene calls are TRBV9 and TRBJ2-3; no definite D call. V lost 0 bases and J 0 bases, leaving 8 bases between the germline ends. The CDR3 has 15 residues. The germline V gene encodes CDR1 SGDLS and CDR2 YYNGEE. The CDR3 region is CASSVDGPSTDTQYF. The DNA for the CDR3 is TGTGCCAGCAGCGTAGATGGCCCTAGCACAGATACGCAGTATTTT.

The chain employs TRBV6-5 and TRBJ2-2; D not resolved. CDR1 and CDR2 (germline): MNHEY, SVGAGI. Trimming stripped 0 bases from V and 0 bases from J, with 8 bases between. This CDR3 contains 16 residues. The CDR3 spells CASSYSGLANTGELFF. The CDR3 bases are TGTGCCAGCAGTTACTCTGGGCTGGCGAACACCGGGGAGCTGTTTTTT.

J is TRBJ2-7 and V is TRBV10-2; 7 bases agree with TRBD2. J lost 2 bases, V lost 6 bases, and 10 bases had no gene match. The CDR3 spans 15 residues. Germline V CDR1 and CDR2: WSHSY, SAAADI. As DNA, the CDR3 is TGCGCCAGCAGGGAAACTTCCGGGACTACCTACGAGCAGTACTTC. Its translation: CASRETSGTTYEQYF.

The V call is TRBV7-9, the J call TRBJ1-2; D not certain. V lost 5 bases and J 5 bases, leaving 21 bases between the germline ends. Germline CDR1 and CDR2: SEHNR and FQNEAQ (reference sequence). There are 16 residues in the CDR3. The CDR3, as DNA: TGTGCCAGCAGCCCGAGAATAGACCTAGAAATTTATGGCTACACCTTC. It translates to CASSPRIDLEIYGYTF.

The chain couples TRBV7-6 to TRBJ2-5; 7 nucleotides agree with TRBD2. The J segment lost 4 bases and the V segment lost 5 bases, leaving 4 bases of the junction unmatched. The CDR3 is 13 residues long. The germline V gene encodes CDR1 SGHVS and CDR2 FNYEAQ. CDR3 amino acids: CASSHWGGETQYF. As DNA, the CDR3 is TGTGCCAGCAGCCACTGGGGGGGAGAGACCCAGTACTTC.

This chain joins TRBV10-3 and TRBJ2-7, with D hard to call. Germline-derived CDR1 and CDR2 are ENHRY and SYGVKD. This CDR3 spans 14 amino acids. The ends were cut back, 4 bases at V and 2 bases at J, with 12 bases in the middle. CDR3 in amino acids: CAISGFANPYEQYF. In DNA form, the CDR3 reads TGTGCCATCAGTGGTTTTGCGAACCCCTACGAGCAGTACTTC.

V is TRBV19 and J is TRBJ2-7; TRBD1 matches at 7 bases. Germline V CDR1 and CDR2: LNHDA, SQIVND (reference sequence). The V segment lost 6 bases and the J segment 5 bases; nucleotides outside the gene matches: 7. This CDR3 has 13 amino acids. CDR3 nucleotide sequence: TGTGCCAGTAGCAGACAGGGTAAAAACGAGCAGTACTTC. Its translation is CASSRQGKNEQYF.

The V gene is TRBV29-1, the J gene TRBJ2-7; D gene uncertain. V was trimmed by 2 bases and J by 6 bases, leaving 8 bases between them. The CDR3 runs 11 residues. From germline, CDR1 is SQVTM and CDR2 ANQGSEA. CDR3 residues: CSVELGFEQYF. CDR3 DNA: TGCAGCGTTGAACTCGGGTTCGAGCAGTACTTC.

The table lists this clone with a count of one. The rearrangement joins TRBV9 to TRBJ1-3; tentatively, D is TRBD1 (5 bases). Germline V gene sequence: CDR1 SGDLS, CDR2 YYNGEE. CDR3 size: 17 residues. Trimming pared 0 bases from V and 0 bases from J, leaving 13 bases between. CDR3 sequence reads: CASSVGGGPTSGNTIYF. CDR3 DNA sequence: TGTGCCAGCAGCGTAGGGGGGGGACCTACCTCTGGAAACACCATATATTTT.

The chain couples TRBV5-1 to TRBJ2-1; 13 nucleotides match TRBD2. Germline lookup yields CDR1 SGHRS and CDR2 YFSETQ. V was pared by 4 bases and J by 9 bases, with 10 bases of the junction left unmatched. The CDR3 has 16 residues. The CDR3 bases are TGCGCCAGCAGCCCCTGGACTAGCGGGGGCCAGGGTGAGCAGTTCTTC. Protein sequence: CASSPWTSGGQGEQFF.

V and J are TRBV6-1 and TRBJ2-7; D might be TRBD2 (6 bases). This CDR3 is 12 amino acids long. The V end was cut by 7 bases, the J end by 4 bases, with 11 bases between. Per the germline V gene, CDR1 is MNHNS and CDR2 is SASEGT. CDR3 nucleotides: TGTGCCAGCACACTAGCTCCATACGAGCAGTACTTC. Protein sequence: CASTLAPYEQYF.